This T cell receptor beta chain was retrieved from a study of control samples from healthy donors and cancer patients. Generated by immunoSEQ multiplex PCR, the TCRdb table keeps only in-frame clones and is missing some. The table shows 180,000 or so clones, with around 93% occurring only once. Germline CDR1 reads WNHNN; CDR2 reads SYGVQD (reference sequence). V was cut by 5 bases and J by 5 bases, with 22 bases left in between. CDR3 length equals 17 residues. The TCR sequence derives from a woman aged 55-69 years in good health. Input material: blood. The chain is built from TRBV10-1 and TRBJ1-3, with a possible D match to TRBD1 (5 bases). CDR3 residues: CASSIPSMGPPRNTIYF. CDR3 DNA: TGCGCCAGCAGTATCCCGTCGATGGGACCGCCTCGAAACACCATATATTTT.